The text below deals with one T cell receptor beta chain. Antigen specificity is unknown. The same CDR3 arises from other DNA sequences in this sample as well. Every one of the patients relapsed after autologous stem cell transplantation (brentuximab vedotin exposure was variable). The sample originates from a study of PD-1 blockade in classical Hodgkin lymphoma. Findings and limits, study-wide: Patients with a complete response exhibited baseline diversity comparable to newly diagnosed patients. According to reports, newly diagnosed patients had lower baseline TCR diversity than healthy donors, and relapsed/refractory patients had lower baseline TCR diversity still. Why the repertoires differ is still unclear, perhaps disease activity or prior therapy.

Germline V gene lookup returns CDR1 MNHEY and CDR2 SVGAGI. V dropped 5 bases and J dropped 0; count of bases not matched to a gene: 3. The CDR3 runs to 14 residues. Clones were sequenced by immunoSEQ multiplex PCR, and TCRdb holds only the in-frame ones, with some missing. The sample holds about 41,000 clones, 65% to 80% seen once. The rearrangement uses TRBV6-5 and TRBJ2-7; 8 nucleotides line up with TRBD1. This clonotype was obtained from a human donor with classical Hodgkin lymphoma. The sequencing used peripheral blood mononuclear cells (PBMCs), collected at baseline. CDR3 residues: CASSPTGGSYEQYF. As DNA, the CDR3 is TGTGCCAGCAGTCCCACAGGGGGCTCCTACGAGCAGTACTTC.